A single sample is the source of the 5 T cell receptor beta chains below, sequenced in a study of monozygotic twins with inflammatory bowel disease. TCRdb re-analyzed the 5' RACE reads; it lists each CDR3 protein once, without DNA. The table lists 300,000 to 350,000 distinct CDR3 sequences. What was sequenced was blood. The receptors were gathered from a human donor with ulcerative colitis or Crohn's disease, or a healthy co-twin of an affected twin (not recorded which).

This chain uses TRBV6-5 with TRBJ1-4; TCRdb lists TRBD1, though no DNA is available to test this call. This CDR3 has 13 amino acids. CDR1 is MNHEY and CDR2 is SVGAGI in the germline V gene. The CDR3 region is CASRTGVNEKLFF.

This chain connects TRBV29-1 to TRBJ1-1; as DNA is missing, the TRBD1 call by TCRdb cannot be tested. CDR1 and CDR2 (germline): SQVTM, ANQGSEA. The CDR3 has 15 amino acids. The CDR3 is CSVEERTGPKTEAFF.

This chain joins TRBV7-6 and TRBJ2-7; TCRdb proposes TRBD2, but this gene call is untestable without DNA. Germline V CDR1 and CDR2: SGHVS, FNYEAQ. CDR3 size: 14 residues. CDR3 sequence: CASSYGTAGGEQYF.

This rearrangement joins TRBV24-1 to TRBJ2-2. The CDR3 sequence is 16 residues long. Germline V gene sequence: CDR1 KGHDR, CDR2 SFDVKD. CDR3 amino acids: CATSDLLTANTGELFF.

The CDR3 sequence is CAITDPAGDFRTGELFF. The rearrangement links TRBV10-3 to TRBJ2-2; TCRdb selects TRBD2, and the lack of DNA leaves this call unchecked. Germline CDR1 reads ENHRY; CDR2 reads SYGVKD. The CDR3 is 17 residues long.